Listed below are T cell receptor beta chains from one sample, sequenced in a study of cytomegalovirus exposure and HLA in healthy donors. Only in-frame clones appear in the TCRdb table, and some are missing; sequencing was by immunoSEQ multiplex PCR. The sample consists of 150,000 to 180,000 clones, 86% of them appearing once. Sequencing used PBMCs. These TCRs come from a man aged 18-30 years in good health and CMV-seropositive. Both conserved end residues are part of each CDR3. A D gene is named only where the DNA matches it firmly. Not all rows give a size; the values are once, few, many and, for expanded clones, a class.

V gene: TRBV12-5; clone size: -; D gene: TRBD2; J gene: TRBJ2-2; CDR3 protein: CASGPLGLARNTGELFF; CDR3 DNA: TGTGCTAGTGGGCCCCTCGGACTAGCACGGAACACCGGGGAGCTGTTTTTT
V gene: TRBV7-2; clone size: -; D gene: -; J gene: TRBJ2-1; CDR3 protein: CASRQDTGGEQFF; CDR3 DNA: TGTGCCAGCAGACAAGATACCGGGGGTGAGCAGTTCTTC
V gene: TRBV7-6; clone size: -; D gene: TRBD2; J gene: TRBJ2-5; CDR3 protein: CASSLAGTSGEETQYF; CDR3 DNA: TGTGCCAGCAGCTTAGCCGGGACTAGCGGGGAAGAGACCCAGTACTTC
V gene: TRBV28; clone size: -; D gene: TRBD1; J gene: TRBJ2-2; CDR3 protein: CASSSDPGQGWYTGELFF; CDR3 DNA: TGTGCCAGCAGTTCAGATCCTGGACAGGGGTGGTACACCGGGGAGCTGTTTTTT
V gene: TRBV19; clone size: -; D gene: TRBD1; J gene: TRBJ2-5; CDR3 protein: CASSPTAHTGTGVYETQYF; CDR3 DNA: TGTGCCAGTAGTCCCACAGCCCACACCGGGACAGGGGTTTACGAGACCCAGTACTTC
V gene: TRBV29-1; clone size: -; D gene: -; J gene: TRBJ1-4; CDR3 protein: CSVADSVLNEKLFF; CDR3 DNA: TGCAGCGTGGCCGACAGTGTCCTTAATGAAAAACTGTTTTTT
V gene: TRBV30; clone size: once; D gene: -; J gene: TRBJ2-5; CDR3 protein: CAWTHGRGRQETQYF; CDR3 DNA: TGTGCCTGGACCCACGGGCGGGGTCGCCAAGAGACCCAGTACTTC
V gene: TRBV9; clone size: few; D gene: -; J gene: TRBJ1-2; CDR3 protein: CASSVGQGPYGYTF; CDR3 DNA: TGTGCCAGCAGCGTCGGGCAGGGCCCCTATGGCTACACCTTC
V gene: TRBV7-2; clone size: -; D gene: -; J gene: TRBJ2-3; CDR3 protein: CASSLASKDTQYF; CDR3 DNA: TGTGCCAGCAGCTTAGCGTCTAAAGATACGCAGTATTTT
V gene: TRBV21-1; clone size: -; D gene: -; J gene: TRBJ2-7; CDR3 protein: CASSGRRDSPGEQYF; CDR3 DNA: TGTGCCAGCAGCGGGCGCCGGGACTCCCCGGGGGAGCAGTACTTC
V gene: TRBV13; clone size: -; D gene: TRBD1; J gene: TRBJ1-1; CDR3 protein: CASSGGQPMNTEAFF; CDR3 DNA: TGTGCCAGCAGCGGGGGACAGCCGATGAACACTGAAGCTTTCTTT
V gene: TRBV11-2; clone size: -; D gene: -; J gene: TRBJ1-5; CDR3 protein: CASSLAGGQPQHF; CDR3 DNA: TGTGCCAGCAGCTTAGCGGGAGGTCAGCCCCAGCATTTT
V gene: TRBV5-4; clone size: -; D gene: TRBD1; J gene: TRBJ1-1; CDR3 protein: CASSSTGWEAFF; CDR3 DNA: TGTGCCAGCAGCTCGACAGGGTGGGAAGCTTTCTTT
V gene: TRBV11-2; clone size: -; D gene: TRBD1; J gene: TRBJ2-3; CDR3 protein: CASSWGQRRRTDTQYF; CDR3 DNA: TGTGCCAGCAGCTGGGGACAGCGACGGCGCACAGATACGCAGTATTTT
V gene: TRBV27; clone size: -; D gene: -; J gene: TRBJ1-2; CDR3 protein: CASSAQGHGYTF; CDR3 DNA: TGTGCCAGCAGTGCGCAGGGGCATGGCTACACCTTC
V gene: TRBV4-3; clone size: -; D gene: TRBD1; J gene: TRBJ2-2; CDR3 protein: CASSRDRVRTGELFF; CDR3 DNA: TGCGCCAGCAGTAGGGACAGGGTGAGGACCGGGGAGCTGTTTTTT
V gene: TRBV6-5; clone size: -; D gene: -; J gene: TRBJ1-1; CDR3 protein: CASSLHRGYTEAFF; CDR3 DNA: TGTGCCAGCAGCCTCCACCGGGGTTACACTGAAGCTTTCTTT
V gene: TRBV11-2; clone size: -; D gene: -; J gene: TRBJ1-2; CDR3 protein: CASSFSSPYGYTF; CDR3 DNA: TGTGCCAGCAGCTTCTCCTCTCCCTATGGCTACACCTTC
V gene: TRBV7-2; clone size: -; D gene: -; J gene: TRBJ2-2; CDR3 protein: CASSPGSGELFF; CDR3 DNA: TGTGCCAGCAGTCCCGGTTCCGGGGAGCTGTTTTTT
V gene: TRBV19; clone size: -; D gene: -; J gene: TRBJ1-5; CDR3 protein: CASTARGQPQHF; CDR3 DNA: TGTGCCAGTACCGCGAGGGGGCAGCCCCAGCATTTT
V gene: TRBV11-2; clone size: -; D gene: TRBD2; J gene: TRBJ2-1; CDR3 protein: CASSVTSGGYNEQFF; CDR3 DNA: TGTGCCAGCAGCGTCACTAGCGGGGGTTACAATGAGCAGTTCTTC
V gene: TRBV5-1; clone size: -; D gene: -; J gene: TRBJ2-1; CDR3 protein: CASRGGLLSSYNEQFF; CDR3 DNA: TGCGCCAGCAGGGGGGGACTCCTGAGCTCCTACAATGAGCAGTTCTTC
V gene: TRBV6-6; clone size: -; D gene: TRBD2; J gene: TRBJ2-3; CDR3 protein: CASGTSGTDTQYF; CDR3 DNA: TGTGCCAGCGGTACTAGCGGCACAGATACGCAGTATTTT
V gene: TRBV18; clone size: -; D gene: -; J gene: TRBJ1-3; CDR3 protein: CASSPWGTDTIYF; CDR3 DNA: TGTGCCAGCTCACCGTGGGGGACTGACACCATATATTTT
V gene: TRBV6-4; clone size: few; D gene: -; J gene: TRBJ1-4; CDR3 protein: CASSDGENEKLFF; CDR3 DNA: TGTGCCAGCAGTGACGGGGAGAATGAAAAACTGTTTTTT
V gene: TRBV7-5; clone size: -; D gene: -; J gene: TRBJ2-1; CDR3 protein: CVRSFGTSGPRSSYNEQFF; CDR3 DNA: TGTGTCAGAAGCTTTGGGACTAGCGGGCCGAGGAGCTCCTACAATGAGCAGTTCTTC
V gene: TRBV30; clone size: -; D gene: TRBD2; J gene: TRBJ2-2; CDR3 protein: CAGTRTNTGELFF; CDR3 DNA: TGTGCGGGGACTAGGACGAACACCGGGGAGCTGTTTTTT